This TCR beta chain was identified in a study of beta chain features in type 1 diabetes. Overall study results and limits: There was a moderate but significant shortening of TCRB CDR3s in all four CD4+ subsets of Type 1 diabetes patients.

Purity exceeded 95% in all sorted populations. Expressed TCRB transcripts got sequenced, as all isolated RNA was reverse transcribed. The study sequenced naive, central memory and regulatory T cell samples to an average of about 3.57 million reads. Sequencing used immunoSEQ multiplex PCR; TCRdb keeps in-frame clones, though not all of them. The data show around 160,000 clones, roughly 60% seen once. This CDR3 comprises 12 residues. V lost 3 bases, J lost 8 bases, and 13 bases lay in between. The germline V gene has CDR1 GTSNPN and CDR2 SVGIG (reference sequence). In regard to this clone: The target antigen is unknown.

Sequences were obtained from naive CD4+ T cells from blood. V and J are TRBV30 and TRBJ1-2; no definite D call. The receptor's source is a man younger than 45 with type 1 diabetes. The CDR3 DNA sequence: TGTGCCTGGAGCGTTGGACGAACGGGCTACACCTTC. Its protein is CAWSVGRTGYTF.